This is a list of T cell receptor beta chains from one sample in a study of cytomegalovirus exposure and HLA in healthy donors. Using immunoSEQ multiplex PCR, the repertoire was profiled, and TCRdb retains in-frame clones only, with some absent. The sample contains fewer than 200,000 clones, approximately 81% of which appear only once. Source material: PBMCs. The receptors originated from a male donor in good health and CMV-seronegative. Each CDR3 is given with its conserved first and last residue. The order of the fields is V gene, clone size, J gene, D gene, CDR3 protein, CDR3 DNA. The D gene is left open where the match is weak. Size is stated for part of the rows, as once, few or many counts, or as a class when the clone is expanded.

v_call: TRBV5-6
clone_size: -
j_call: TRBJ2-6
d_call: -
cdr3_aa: CASSLYRVSGANVLTF
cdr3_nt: TGTGCCAGCAGCTTGTACAGGGTCTCTGGGGCCAACGTCCTGACTTTC

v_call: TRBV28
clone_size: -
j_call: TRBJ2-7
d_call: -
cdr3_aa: CASSSGQSYEQYF
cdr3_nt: TGTGCCAGCAGTAGCGGACAGTCCTACGAGCAGTACTTC

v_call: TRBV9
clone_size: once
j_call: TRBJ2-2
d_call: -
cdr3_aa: CASSVNRDLAGELFF
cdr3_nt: TGTGCCAGCAGCGTCAACAGGGATCTGGCCGGGGAGCTGTTTTTT

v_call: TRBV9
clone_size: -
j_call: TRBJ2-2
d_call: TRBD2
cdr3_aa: CASSVGRLAGGGTGELFF
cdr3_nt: TGTGCCAGCAGCGTAGGGAGACTAGCGGGGGGGGGCACCGGGGAGCTGTTTTTT

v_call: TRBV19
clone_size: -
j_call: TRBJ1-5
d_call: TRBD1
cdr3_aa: CASSRTGSSNQPQHF
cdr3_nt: TGTGCCAGTAGTAGGACAGGGTCTAGCAATCAGCCCCAGCATTTT

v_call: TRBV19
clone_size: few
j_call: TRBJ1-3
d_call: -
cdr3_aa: CASSSVGSSGNTIYF
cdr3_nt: TGTGCCAGTAGCTCTGTGGGCTCGTCTGGAAACACCATATATTTT

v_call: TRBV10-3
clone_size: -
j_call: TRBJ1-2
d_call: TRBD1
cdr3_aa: CAISLPGTGNNYTF
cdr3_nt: TGTGCCATCAGTCTCCCCGGGACAGGGAACAACTACACCTTC

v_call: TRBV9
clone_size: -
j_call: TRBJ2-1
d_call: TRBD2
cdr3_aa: CASSVGSGGRSYNEQFF
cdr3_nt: TGTGCCAGCAGCGTAGGTTCTGGCGGGAGGTCCTACAATGAGCAGTTCTTC

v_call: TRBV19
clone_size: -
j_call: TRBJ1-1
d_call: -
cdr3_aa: CASRAVGGATNTEAFF
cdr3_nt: TGTGCCAGTAGGGCCGTCGGGGGGGCGACGAACACTGAAGCTTTCTTT

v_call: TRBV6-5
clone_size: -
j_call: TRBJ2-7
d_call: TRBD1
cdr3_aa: CASSIQGTRYEQYF
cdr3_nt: TGTGCCAGCAGCATACAGGGGACACGCTACGAGCAGTACTTC

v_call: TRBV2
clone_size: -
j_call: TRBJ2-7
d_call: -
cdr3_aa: CAVNLEGYEQYF
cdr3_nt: TGTGCCGTTAACCTCGAGGGCTACGAGCAGTACTTC

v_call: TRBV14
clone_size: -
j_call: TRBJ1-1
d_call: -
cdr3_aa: CASSLLLREGPAFF
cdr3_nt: TGTGCCAGCAGCCTCCTACTTAGGGAGGGTCCGGCTTTCTTT